This T cell receptor beta chain comes out of a study of cytomegalovirus exposure and HLA in healthy donors. CDR3 length: 15 residues. Trimming took off 0 bases at V and 0 bases at J, with 6 bases between the two ends. Germline V gene data show CDR1 as SGHDN and CDR2 as FVKESK. Overall study results and limits: As a later analysis revealed, most CMV-associated TCR beta chains appeared HLA-restricted.

About this clone itself: As yet, its antigen is unknown.

The PCR contained 60 Vbeta and 13 Jbeta primers. Some clones are missing from TCRdb's copy, which holds only in-frame ones; the method was immunoSEQ multiplex PCR. The repertoire consists of 150,000 to 200,000 clones, with roughly 87% occurring once and the leading ten covering roughly 0.2%. The clonotype originates from a girl under three years old in good health and CMV-seronegative. V and J are TRBV14 and TRBJ1-5; no definite D call. The sample taken for sequencing was PBMCs. Here the CDR3 DNA reads TGTGCCAGCAGCCAAGAGTCGGTTAGCAATCAGCCCCAGCATTTT. Protein product: CASSQESVSNQPQHF.